The T cell receptor (beta chain) under discussion was sequenced for a study of cytomegalovirus exposure and HLA in healthy donors. The CDR3 runs to 11 residues. PCR amplification relied on 60 Vbeta primers (plus 13 Jbeta primers). Repertoires were generated with immunoSEQ multiplex PCR, while TCRdb's copy carries only in-frame clones and drops some. The repertoire consists of 120,000 or so clones, with 10% to 13% occurring once and the leading ten covering about 4.6%. This chain connects TRBV21-1 to TRBJ1-2. TRBV21-1 is a pseudogene segment. Sequenced sample: PBMCs. The TCR was taken from a woman between 18 and 30 years old in good health and CMV-seropositive. In nucleotides, the CDR3 is TGTGCCAGCAGCAAAAGCGATGGCTACACCTTC. Translation gives CASSKSDGYTF.